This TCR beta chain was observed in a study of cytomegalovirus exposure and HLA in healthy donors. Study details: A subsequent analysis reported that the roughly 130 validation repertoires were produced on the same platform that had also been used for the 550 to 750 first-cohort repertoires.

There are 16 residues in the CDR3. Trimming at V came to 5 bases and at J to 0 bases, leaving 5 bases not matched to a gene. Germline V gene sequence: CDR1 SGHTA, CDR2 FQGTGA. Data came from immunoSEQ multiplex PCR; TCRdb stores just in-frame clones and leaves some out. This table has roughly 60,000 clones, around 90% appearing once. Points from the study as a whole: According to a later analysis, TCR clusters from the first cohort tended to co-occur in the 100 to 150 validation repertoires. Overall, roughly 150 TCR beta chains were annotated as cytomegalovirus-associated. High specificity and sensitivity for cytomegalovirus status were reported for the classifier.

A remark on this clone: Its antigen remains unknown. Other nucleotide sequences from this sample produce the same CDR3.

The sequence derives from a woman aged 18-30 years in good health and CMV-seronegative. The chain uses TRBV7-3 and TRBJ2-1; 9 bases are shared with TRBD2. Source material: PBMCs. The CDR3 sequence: CASSPNSGGSYNEQFF. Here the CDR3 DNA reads TGTGCCAGCAGCCCCAATAGCGGGGGCTCCTACAATGAGCAGTTCTTC. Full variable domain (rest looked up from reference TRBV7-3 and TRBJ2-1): GAGVSQTPSNKVTEKGKYVELRCDPISGHTALYWYRQSLGQGPEFLIYFQGTGAADDSGLPNDRFFAVRPEGSVSTLKIQRTERGDSAVYLCASSPNSGGSYNEQFFGPGTRLTVL.